This record covers a single T cell receptor beta chain. Its antigen specificity is not known. Per-nucleotide qualities are absent, and no much larger clonotype sits a single base away. The time point label, as the study defines it: about 28 days (+/-7) after the second vaccine dose. The treatment or condition label, as the study defines it: meningococcal conjugate vaccine given as trial control. Samples from vaccinated people were obtained from the UK trials COV001 and COV002, which included a single-blind randomized controlled phase 2/3 trial of AZD1222 (ChAdOx1 nCoV-19) in healthy adults. For TCRbeta chain sequencing, PBMC samples were collected from trial participants at day 0 and at day 28 after the second dose. This sample is drawn from a study of T cell responses to AZD1222 COVID-19 vaccine (dated by TCRdb to the early 2020s). Regarding the research as a whole: TCR sequencing was performed for over 230 trial participants, of whom about 200 were given two doses of AZD1222 and approximately 26 were given two doses of MenACWY control vaccine. Enrollment into the trials was organized by age into subgroups of 18-55, 56-69 and 70-plus years, and those subgroups contained roughly 140, 27 and 60 TCR-sequenced participants, respectively.

The CDR3 regions of human TCRbeta chains were subjected to immunosequencing. Processing in the source paper ran as follows. TCRs in the repertoires were matched against a reference library of SARS-CoV-2-specific TCRs that had been generated with the MIRA antigen-specificity platform. Breadth was defined as the fraction of unique TCRs that were SARS-CoV-2-associated, and depth was defined as the fraction of total T cells that were SARS-CoV-2-associated. Using the MIRA data, every spike-specific TCR was mapped to the spike region that the TCR reacted to and assigned to either a CD4 or a CD8 class. Log10-transformed breadth and depth values were compared by one-way ANOVA with Sidak's multiple comparisons tests. As stored in TCRdb, this immuneACCESS dataset retains in-frame rearrangements with V and J assigned. A fraction of the clones does not appear; measured against another copy, unresolved V genes explain less than half of the discrepancy, and the remainder lacks a known reason. The D gene and trimming were derived from the DNA, and the V and J assignments and clone size from that table. The table for this sample lists fewer than 200,000 clones; approximately 90% of them were counted only once. The ten biggest clones cover 3.6% of the sample.

Results and caveats for the whole study, not just this receptor: After two AZD1222 doses, spike-specific TCR breadth and depth were significantly higher than at day 0 and than in MenACWY recipients. Participants were mostly white British, with more females than males. The authors suggested clonal diversity may have been underestimated. Conclusions about previously exposed vaccinees are limited, since just five to seven AZD1222 recipients were seropositive for SARS-CoV-2 at baseline. In the small 56-69-year group, the increase in depth fell short of significance, most likely because of low power. Epitopes outside the regions mutated in the B.1.351 and B.1.1.7 variants were reportedly recognized by nearly half of the unique spike-specific TCRs. Because no day 14 peak-response samples were available, repertoires were characterized only after the peak T cell response. Vaccine-associated CD4 TCRs spanned the whole spike protein, with dominant responses in regions 160-218 and 743-854.

This TCR came from an adult who received the MenACWY meningococcal vaccine as a control. Sample: peripheral blood, taken 28 days after the second dose of the MenACWY control vaccine.

The DNA sequence reads TGTGCCAGCAGTGAAGTGGCCCCGTCGAGCTATGGCTACACCTTC. It translates as CASSEVAPSSYGYTF. The V and J genes are TRBV25-1 and TRBJ1-2; no D gene can be assigned with confidence. Cut back by 2 bases and 4 bases, the V and J ends lie 14 bases apart. The germline V gene sets CDR1 to MGHDK and CDR2 to SYGVNS. The CDR3 starts with the cysteine, ends with the phenylalanine, and has 15 residues. Just CDR3 DNA is preserved here, 45 bases in frame from base 1.